What follows are 20 T cell receptor beta chains derived from one specimen sequenced in a study of cytomegalovirus exposure and HLA in healthy donors. Generated by immunoSEQ multiplex PCR, the TCRdb table keeps only in-frame clones and is missing some. The sample consists of roughly 150,000 clones, 88% of them appearing once. Material for sequencing was PBMCs. The receptors were sampled from a man aged 18 to 35 in good health and CMV-seronegative.

J is TRBJ1-2 and V is TRBV4-1; TRBD1 aligns across 7 bases. Germline CDR1 and CDR2: MGHRA and YSYEKL. The CDR3 has 16 residues. J was trimmed by 4 bases and V by 1 base; bases with no gene match: 9. CDR3 nucleotides: TGCGCCAGCAGCCAAGGGAGTGACAGGGAAATCTATGGCTACACCTTC. Residues: CASSQGSDREIYGYTF.

The chain employs TRBV29-1 and TRBJ2-7, with D unclear. The CDR3 length is 13 residues. The ends were cut back, 5 bases at V and 5 bases at J, with 16 bases in the middle. Germline values: CDR1 SQVTM, CDR2 ANQGSEA. Written as DNA, the CDR3 is TGCAGCGTTTCAGGCAGGTCCAAGGACGAGCAGTACTTC. Translated, it gives CSVSGRSKDEQYF.

The CDR3 loop reads CASSPSTGNQPQHF. The CDR3 nucleotides are TGCGCCAGCAGCCCCTCGACAGGCAATCAGCCCCAGCATTTT. The rearrangement links TRBV5-1 to TRBJ1-5, with D maybe TRBD1 (5 bases). Trimming took off 4 bases at V and 2 bases at J, with 10 bases between the two ends. The CDR3 is made up of 14 amino acids. The germline V gene has CDR1 SGHRS and CDR2 YFSETQ.

This clone was detected only once. V usage is TRBV7-6 and J usage is TRBJ2-1; TRBD2 might be the D (7 bases). V gave up 1 base and J gave up 6 bases, with 13 bases separating them. Germline V gene sequence: CDR1 SGHVS, CDR2 FNYEAQ. The CDR3 extends over 15 amino acids. In DNA form, the CDR3 reads TGTGCCAGCAGCTTAGACCGGGGGGCAAGCAATGAGCAGTTCTTC. It codes for CASSLDRGASNEQFF.

The CDR3 here is CASSSGEGGYTF. The CDR3 nucleotides read TGTGCCAGCAGTTCGGGAGAGGGGGGCTACACCTTC. V and J are TRBV28 and TRBJ1-2; D perhaps matches TRBD1 (5 bases). The CDR3 length is 12 residues. The germline CDR1 and CDR2 sequences are MDHEN and SYDVKM. V shed 4 bases and J shed 8 bases, with 11 bases lying between them.

The rearrangement links TRBV27 to TRBJ1-1; tentatively, D is TRBD1 (6 bases). Germline-derived CDR1 and CDR2 are MNHEY and SMNVEV (reference sequence). V lost 4 bases, J lost 1 base, and 16 bases lay in between. The CDR3 loop spans 16 amino acids. The CDR3, as DNA: TGTGCCAGCAGTTCAGGACCTGGACAGCGGAACACTGAAGCTTTCTTT. Translation gives CASSSGPGQRNTEAFF.

This clone has more than one count but fewer than ten. The chain carries TRBV4-2 and TRBJ1-6, with 9 nucleotides matching TRBD1. This CDR3 has 15 residues. CDR1 is LGHNA and CDR2 is YNFKEQ in the germline V gene. The V gene end was trimmed by 4 bases and the J gene end by 10 bases; junction bases not matched to a gene: 8. The CDR3 protein is CASSRTGQGRSPLHF. CDR3 nucleotide sequence: TGTGCCAGCAGCCGTACTGGACAGGGGAGATCACCCCTCCACTTT.

The chain joins TRBV23-1 to TRBJ2-6; D remains ambiguous. TRBV23-1 is an open reading frame whose function is uncertain. CDR3 size: 17 residues. Trimming took 8 bases from V and 0 from J, leaving 17 bases between them. CDR3 in DNA: TGCGCCAGCGCCTACCGCCGAACAGACTCTGGGGCCAACGTCCTGACTTTC. Translating gives CASAYRRTDSGANVLTF.

The chain links TRBV5-8 to TRBJ2-1, with 8 nucleotides matching TRBD2. V was pared by 0 bases and J by 5 bases, with 7 bases of the junction left unmatched. This CDR3 comprises 16 residues. The germline V gene has CDR1 SGHTS and CDR2 YDEGEE. The CDR3 DNA sequence: TGTGCCAGCAGCTTGGGTCTAGCGGGTCGACACAATGAGCAGTTCTTC. It encodes CASSLGLAGRHNEQFF.

This chain uses TRBV10-3 with TRBJ2-1; 14 bases agree with TRBD2. CDR1 ENHRY and CDR2 SYGVKD come from the germline V gene. With 6 bases clipped from V and 7 bases from J, the junction kept 5 bases outside the gene matches. The CDR3 is made up of 15 amino acids. CDR3 loop: CAISKWTSGGNEQFF. Here the CDR3 DNA reads TGTGCCATCAGCAAGTGGACTAGCGGGGGGAATGAGCAGTTCTTC.

The gene calls are TRBV18 and TRBJ2-7, with D perhaps TRBD1 (5 bases). Germline V lookup: CDR1 KGHSH, CDR2 LQKENI. The CDR3 extends over 12 amino acids. Trimming took 3 bases from V and 5 from J, leaving 8 bases between them. The CDR3 DNA reads TGTGCCAGCTCACCCTCAGGGAACGAGCAGTACTTC. Translated: CASSPSGNEQYF.

This clone has only a few counts. The rearrangement uses TRBV2 and TRBJ1-6, with D possibly TRBD1 on 5 matching bases. Trimming took off 11 bases at V and 8 bases at J, with 16 bases between the two ends. CDR3 length equals 13 residues. CDR1 is SNHLY, CDR2 FYNNEI, per germline. The CDR3 nucleotides are TGTGCCGGAACTGGGGGGAGACATTCACCCCTCCACTTT. It translates to CAGTGGRHSPLHF. The full variable domain, in which reference TRBV2 and TRBJ1-6 provide the parts outside the CDR3, is EPEVTQTPSHQVTQMGQEVILRCVPISNHLYFYWYRQILGQKVEFLVSFYNNEISEKSEIFDDQFSVERPDGSNFTLKIRSTKLEDSAMYFCAGTGGRHSPLHFGNGTRLTVT.

CDR3 nucleotides: TGTGCCAGCAGTCCAACTCGGACAGGGAGGGGCGGGGAGCTGTTTTTT. Its protein product is CASSPTRTGRGGELFF. The chain combines TRBV6-6 with TRBJ2-2; D is perhaps TRBD1 (8 bases). Trimming shortened V by 5 bases and J by 7 bases, and 20 bases separated the two germline ends. The CDR3 is 16 residues long. Germline V gene data show CDR1 as MNHNY and CDR2 as SVGAGI (reference sequence).

V usage is TRBV27 and J usage is TRBJ2-1; D remains unclear. CDR1 is MNHEY and CDR2 is SMNVEV in the germline V gene (reference sequence). Trimming shortened V by 8 bases and J by 1 base, and 9 bases separated the two germline ends. This CDR3 is 13 amino acids long. CDR3 coding DNA: TGTGCCAGCGGAGATACTTCCTACAATGAGCAGTTCTTC. It encodes CASGDTSYNEQFF.

V gene TRBV25-1 combines with J gene TRBJ1-1, with 7 bases lining up with TRBD1. The ends lost 4 bases at V and 5 bases at J; junction bases unmatched: 13. This CDR3 has 16 amino acids. Germline V gene data show CDR1 as MGHDK and CDR2 as SYGVNS. CDR3 in DNA: TGTGCCAGCAGTGGTCCCCGGGACAGACTTAGGACTGAAGCTTTCTTT. It yields the protein CASSGPRDRLRTEAFF.

The chain recombines TRBV19 with TRBJ1-1; 10 bases agree with TRBD1. CDR1 LNHDA and CDR2 SQIVND come from the germline V gene (reference sequence). There are 13 residues in the CDR3. The ends lost 7 bases at V and 4 bases at J; junction bases unmatched: 3. CDR3 in amino acids: CASTDRGLTEAFF. The CDR3, as DNA: TGTGCCAGTACAGACAGGGGGCTCACTGAAGCTTTCTTT.

The rearrangement joins TRBV5-1 to TRBJ2-2; TRBD1 aligns across 8 bases. The ends lost 3 bases at V and 6 bases at J; junction bases unmatched: 7. The CDR3 extends over 15 amino acids. Germline V CDR1 and CDR2: SGHRS, YFSETQ. Here the CDR3 reads CASSYGQGRPGELFF. The CDR3 DNA is TGCGCCAGCAGCTACGGACAGGGTCGGCCCGGGGAGCTGTTTTTT.

The rearrangement joins TRBV27 to TRBJ2-7, with 9 bases lining up with TRBD1. This CDR3 region has 15 residues. Germline trimming cut 4 bases from V and 4 bases from J; bases unmatched to any gene: 8. The V gene's germline CDR1 is MNHEY and CDR2 SMNVEV (reference sequence). CDR3 sequence reads: CASSSEGQGRYEQYF. The CDR3 DNA sequence: TGTGCCAGCAGTTCGGAGGGACAGGGAAGGTACGAGCAGTACTTC.

The rearrangement joins TRBV30 to TRBJ2-1, with D maybe TRBD2 (5 bases). Germline V lookup: CDR1 GTSNPN, CDR2 SVGIG (reference sequence). V was trimmed by 2 bases and J by 6 bases, leaving 8 bases between them. CDR3 length: 12 amino acids. CDR3 amino acids: CAWSRGRNEQFF. The CDR3 coding sequence is TGTGCCTGGAGTCGAGGGCGCAATGAGCAGTTCTTC.

The chain recombines TRBV23-1 with TRBJ1-6; 7 positions agree with TRBD1. TRBV23-1 is assigned to the ORF class and has an uncertain function. V shed 0 bases and J 7 bases; nucleotides not matched to a gene: 6. The CDR3 runs to 16 residues. The CDR3 region is CASSQSSTGENSPLHF. CDR3 nucleotides: TGCGCCAGCAGTCAATCAAGTACAGGGGAAAATTCACCCCTCCACTTT.